Below are 30 T cell receptor beta chains sequenced from a single sample in a study of blood T cell repertoires in COVID-19. Sequencing was performed with immunoSEQ multiplex PCR; in TCRdb, only in-frame clones are kept and a portion is missing. The sample yields approximately 80,000 clones, around 81% seen once. The sequencing sample was made of peripheral blood. The source of these receptors is a woman in her 70s with acute or convalescent COVID-19.

The genes are TRBV30 and TRBJ1-1, with 8 nucleotides matching TRBD1. CDR3 length: 13 residues. Per germline, CDR1 GTSNPN and CDR2 SVGIG (reference sequence). Trimming took 0 bases from V and 9 from J; bases not matched to a gene: 6. The CDR3 protein is CAWSVQQGVKAFF. The CDR3 region has the DNA TGTGCCTGGAGTGTACAACAGGGGGTAAAAGCTTTCTTT.

V usage is TRBV11-2 and J usage is TRBJ2-3; 9 nucleotides line up with TRBD1. The V segment lost 1 base and the J segment 5 bases; nucleotides outside the gene matches: 1. Germline CDR1 and CDR2: SGHAT and FQNNGV. This CDR3 spans 14 amino acids. This CDR3 reads CASSLGQGGDTQYF. CDR3 coding DNA: TGTGCCAGCAGCTTAGGACAGGGGGGAGATACGCAGTATTTT.

V and J are TRBV5-4 and TRBJ1-5; 7 positions match TRBD1. V shed 4 bases and J 6 bases; nucleotides not matched to a gene: 1. Germline values: CDR1 SGHNT, CDR2 YYREEE (reference sequence). There are 12 residues in the CDR3. The DNA of the CDR3 is TGTGCCAGCAGCCGGGACAGTCAGCCCCAGCATTTT. It specifies CASSRDSQPQHF. The full variable domain, with the rest looked up from reference TRBV5-4 and TRBJ1-5, is ETGVTQSPTHLIKTRGQQVTLRCSSQSGHNTVSWYQQALGQGPQFIFQYYREEENGRGNFPPRFSGLQFPNYSSELNVNALELDDSALYLCASSRDSQPQHFGDGTRLSIL.

This sequence joins TRBV19 and TRBJ2-3, with D possibly TRBD1 on 6 matching bases. CDR3 length: 14 amino acids. Trimming stripped 7 bases from V and 1 base from J, with 12 bases between. In germline, CDR1 is LNHDA, CDR2 SQIVND (reference sequence). This chain's CDR3 is CASTPSGGTDTQYF. The CDR3 nucleotides are TGTGCCAGTACCCCTTCAGGGGGCACAGATACGCAGTATTTT. Full variable domain (missing parts from reference TRBV19 and TRBJ2-3): DGGITQSPKYLFRKEGQNVTLSCEQNLNHDAMYWYRQDPGQGLRLIYYSQIVNDFQKGDIAEGYSVSREKKESFPLTVTSAQKNPTAFYLCASTPSGGTDTQYFGPGTRLTVL.

The chain is built from TRBV5-1 and TRBJ2-1; possible D gene TRBD1, 6 bases. The CDR3 extends over 15 amino acids. The ends were cut back, 4 bases at V and 1 base at J, with 12 bases in the middle. Germline V lookup: CDR1 SGHRS, CDR2 YFSETQ. CDR3 sequence reads: CASSQEDSSYNEQFF. Here the CDR3 DNA reads TGCGCCAGCAGCCAGGAGGACAGTTCCTACAATGAGCAGTTCTTC.

The chain couples TRBV30 to TRBJ1-5; 9 nucleotides match TRBD1. The CDR3 sequence is 15 residues long. CDR1 GTSNPN and CDR2 SVGIG come from the germline V gene (reference sequence). After removal of 4 bases from V and 4 bases from J, the junction contained 8 bases not matched to a gene. CDR3 in DNA: TGTGCCTGGAATACGGGACAGGGTAGGAATCAGCCCCAGCATTTT. The encoded protein is CAWNTGQGRNQPQHF. The variable domain in full, with the rest retrieved from reference TRBV30 and TRBJ1-5, is SQTIHQWPATLVQPVGSPLSLECTVEGTSNPNLYWYRQAAGRGLQLLFYSVGIGQISSEVPQNLSASRPQDRQFILSSKKLLLSDSGFYLCAWNTGQGRNQPQHFGDGTRLSIL.

This clone has just a few counts. The DNA for the CDR3 is TGTGCCAGCAGCAACAGGTTTGAAGCTTTCTTT. Translating gives CASSNRFEAFF. V is TRBV2 and J is TRBJ1-1, with D possibly TRBD1 on 5 matching bases. In germline, CDR1 is SNHLY, CDR2 FYNNEI. Trimming pared 6 bases from V and 7 bases from J, leaving 9 bases between. This CDR3 spans 11 amino acids.

This clone was counted a single time. The chain employs TRBV5-1 and TRBJ2-6; no clear D gene. The V gene lost 1 base and the J gene lost 0 bases, with 14 bases spanning the gap. CDR1 SGHRS and CDR2 YFSETQ come from the germline V gene. The CDR3 runs to 18 residues. The CDR3 coding sequence is TGCGCCAGCAGCTTGAGCTCCCACAGCAACTCTGGGGCCAACGTCCTGACTTTC. Translation gives CASSLSSHSNSGANVLTF.

The chain links TRBV18 to TRBJ1-5; TRBD1 might be the D (6 bases). This CDR3 spans 16 amino acids. The V and J ends lost 4 bases and 4 bases respectively, with 17 bases between them. The germline gives CDR1 KGHSH, CDR2 LQKENI. The CDR3 nucleotides read TGTGCCAGCTCACTACAGGGTCCCCTCGGGAATCAGCCCCAGCATTTT. Protein product: CASSLQGPLGNQPQHF.

The chain joins TRBV30 to TRBJ1-4; perhaps TRBD1 as D (6 bases). Per germline, CDR1 GTSNPN and CDR2 SVGIG (reference sequence). The CDR3 has 14 residues. V was trimmed by 3 bases and J by 8 bases, leaving 16 bases between them. CDR3 sequence: CAWSPTGGREKLFF. CDR3 in DNA: TGTGCCTGGAGCCCCACGGGGGGCCGGGAAAAACTGTTTTTT.

This clone was picked up one time. V and J are TRBV4-1 and TRBJ1-3; tentatively, D is TRBD1 (5 bases). The V gene's germline CDR1 is MGHRA and CDR2 YSYEKL. CDR3 length equals 15 residues. V was clipped by 1 base and J by 0 bases, with 7 bases between them. Written as DNA, the CDR3 is TGCGCCAGCAGCCAAGGGGGCTCCTCTGGAAACACCATATATTTT. Translating it yields CASSQGGSSGNTIYF.

V and J are TRBV5-1 and TRBJ2-1; a weak D match, TRBD1 (5 bases). Germline V gene data show CDR1 as SGHRS and CDR2 as YFSETQ. This CDR3 has 14 residues. Trimming took 4 bases from V and 5 from J, leaving 13 bases between them. CDR3 amino acids: CASSRRTDNNEQFF. The CDR3 coding sequence is TGCGCCAGCAGCAGAAGGACGGACAACAATGAGCAGTTCTTC.

The chain employs TRBV10-3 and TRBJ1-2, with TRBD1 matching 8 bases. CDR3 size: 19 residues. Germline V lookup: CDR1 ENHRY, CDR2 SYGVKD. Trimming removed 0 bases from V and 3 bases from J; junction bases left unmatched: 15. CDR3 bases: TGTGCCATCAGTGAGTCAATATTGCCCAGGGGGCAAACGGACTATGGCTACACCTTC. It encodes CAISESILPRGQTDYGYTF.

The sample holds one count of this clone. A read error may account for a junction end that differs from germline. The V call is TRBV7-7, the J call TRBJ2-3, with D perhaps TRBD2 (6 bases). The CDR3 extends over 17 amino acids. Germline loops: CDR1 SSHAT, CDR2 FNYEAQ (reference sequence). CDR3 region: CASSLVPPGLSTDTQYF. The CDR3 DNA is TGTGCTAGCAGCTTAGTTCCTCCGGGACTGAGCACAGATACGCAGTATTTT.

J is TRBJ1-5 and V is TRBV11-2, with D perhaps matching TRBD1 (5 bases). V lost 6 bases and J lost 1, with 13 bases in between. Germline lookup yields CDR1 SGHAT and CDR2 FQNNGV. The CDR3 is 15 amino acids. CDR3 loop: CASRDSGESNQPQHF. CDR3 bases: TGTGCCAGCAGAGACAGTGGCGAGAGCAATCAGCCCCAGCATTTT.

The chain couples TRBV7-2 to TRBJ2-7; the match to TRBD1 covers 11 bases. Germline lookup yields CDR1 SGHTA and CDR2 FQGNSA. The CDR3 loop spans 15 amino acids. The J segment lost 3 bases and the V segment lost 5 bases, leaving 6 bases of the junction unmatched. The CDR3 DNA sequence: TGTGCCAGCAGCGAACAGGGGACAGGGGGCTACGAGCAGTACTTC. Its protein is CASSEQGTGGYEQYF.

This chain uses TRBV5-8 with TRBJ2-3; D ambiguous. The CDR3 spans 14 residues. V shed 0 bases and J shed 3 bases, with 8 bases lying between them. Germline-derived CDR1 and CDR2 are SGHTS and YDEGEE. The CDR3 nucleotides read TGTGCCAGCAGCTTGGCCTACAGTACAGATACGCAGTATTTT. Translation: CASSLAYSTDTQYF. Full variable domain (missing parts from reference TRBV5-8 and TRBJ2-3): EAGVTQSPTHLIKTRGQQATLRCSPISGHTSVYWYQQALGLGLQFLLWYDEGEERNRGNFPPRFSGRQFPNYSSELNVNALELEDSALYLCASSLAYSTDTQYFGPGTRLTVL.

This clone appeared a single time. The chain links TRBV5-1 to TRBJ2-7; TRBD1 is a possible D gene (5 bases). Looked up from germline, CDR1 is SGHRS and CDR2 is YFSETQ. CDR3 length equals 16 residues. V was pared by 2 bases and J by 2 bases, with 17 bases between. In nucleotides, the CDR3 is TGCGCCAGCAGCTTAGGGGCAGAGAGCCTTACCTACGAGCAGTACTTC. It codes for CASSLGAESLTYEQYF.

This clone was seen just once. This chain joins TRBV12-3 or TRBV12-4 and TRBJ1-5; the D is unclear. The CDR3 loop spans 12 amino acids. Trimming removed 4 bases at V and 4 bases at J, with 5 bases between. The CDR3 here is CASSSVNQPQHF. The CDR3, as DNA: TGTGCCAGCAGTTCAGTAAATCAGCCCCAGCATTTT.

This clone was detected only once. This rearrangement joins TRBV5-4 to TRBJ1-2; D ambiguous. Trimming left V 3 bases short and J 4 bases short, with 10 bases between. The CDR3 contains 13 residues. Germline assignment: CDR1 SGHNT and CDR2 YYREEE (reference sequence). The CDR3 loop is CASSWETAYGYTF. The CDR3 DNA reads TGTGCCAGCAGCTGGGAGACGGCCTATGGCTACACCTTC.

The chain links TRBV2 to TRBJ2-3, with a possible D match to TRBD2 (5 bases). The ends were cut back, 7 bases at V and 3 bases at J, with 11 bases in the middle. The germline V gene encodes CDR1 SNHLY and CDR2 FYNNEI. The CDR3 totals 13 residues. The CDR3 sequence is CASTRLTTDTQYF. CDR3 nucleotides: TGTGCCAGCACGAGACTAACAACAGATACGCAGTATTTT.

The chain uses TRBV2 and TRBJ2-3; 10 bases map to TRBD2. Looked up from germline, CDR1 is SNHLY and CDR2 is FYNNEI. V shed 7 bases and J 5 bases; nucleotides not matched to a gene: 6. The CDR3 loop spans 14 amino acids. CDR3 sequence (DNA): TGTGCCAGCAAAAGCGGGGGGGCCATAGATACGCAGTATTTT. This encodes CASKSGGAIDTQYF.

This clone was seen only a few times. The chain combines TRBV5-5 with TRBJ2-7, with 7 bases aligning to TRBD1. There are 15 residues in the CDR3. The germline V gene has CDR1 SGHKS and CDR2 YYEKEE (reference sequence). The J segment lost 4 bases and the V segment lost 0 bases, leaving 7 bases of the junction unmatched. CDR3 amino acids: CASSLAGTARYEQYF. CDR3 nucleotide sequence: TGTGCCAGCAGCTTGGCTGGGACAGCCCGTTACGAGCAGTACTTC.

The chain couples TRBV12-3 or TRBV12-4 to TRBJ2-7; tentatively, D is TRBD2 (6 bases). This CDR3 spans 12 amino acids. V was trimmed by 5 bases and J by 10 bases, leaving 15 bases between them. The CDR3, as DNA: TGTGCCAGCAGTGTGGAGGGAGTTTCTCAGTACTTC. This gives the protein CASSVEGVSQYF.

The V and J genes are TRBV19 and TRBJ1-5; 12 bases fit TRBD1. CDR1 is LNHDA, CDR2 SQIVND, per germline (reference sequence). The CDR3 runs to 16 residues. Trimming took 4 bases from V and 5 from J; bases not matched to a gene: 6. The CDR3 here is CASSRSGTGGYQPQHF. Written as DNA, the CDR3 is TGTGCCAGTAGTAGATCAGGGACAGGGGGCTATCAGCCCCAGCATTTT.

The chain couples TRBV28 to TRBJ2-7; D gene unclear. Germline CDR1 reads MDHEN; CDR2 reads SYDVKM. The CDR3 covers 12 residues. The ends were cut back, 10 bases at V and 7 bases at J, with 17 bases in the middle. As DNA, the CDR3 is TGTGCCACCACTCTGACCGGAGAAGAGCAGTACTTC. Encoded protein: CATTLTGEEQYF.

V is TRBV27 and J is TRBJ1-2; TRBD1 matches at 8 bases. With 3 bases clipped from V and 7 bases from J, the junction kept 4 bases outside the gene matches. This CDR3 comprises 13 residues. CDR1 and CDR2 (germline): MNHEY, SMNVEV (reference sequence). The CDR3 DNA follows: TGTGCCAGCAGTTTTCAGGGGGCCCGTGGCTACACCTTC. It is translated as CASSFQGARGYTF.

This chain uses TRBV2 with TRBJ1-2; 7 nucleotides line up with TRBD1. There are 12 residues in the CDR3. The trim removed 4 bases at V and 12 bases at J, leaving 8 bases unmatched. Germline V gene data show CDR1 as SNHLY and CDR2 as FYNNEI. The CDR3 DNA reads as TGTGCCAGCAGTGGGACAGGCCAGCGAAACACCTTC. It codes for CASSGTGQRNTF. Filled out from reference TRBV2 and TRBJ1-2, the complete variable domain reads EPEVTQTPSHQVTQMGQEVILRCVPISNHLYFYWYRQILGQKVEFLVSFYNNEISEKSEIFDDQFSVERPDGSNFTLKIRSTKLEDSAMYFCASSGTGQRNTFGSGTRLTVV.

The rearrangement uses TRBV19 and TRBJ1-1; 9 bases fit TRBD1. J was trimmed by 3 bases and V by 7 bases; bases with no gene match: 6. Germline loops: CDR1 LNHDA, CDR2 SQIVND (reference sequence). This CDR3 spans 14 amino acids. The CDR3 sequence: CASINRDRDTEAFF. CDR3 DNA sequence: TGTGCCAGTATTAATAGGGACAGGGACACTGAAGCTTTCTTT.

The V call is TRBV11-2, the J call TRBJ1-4; the D is unclear. CDR1 SGHAT and CDR2 FQNNGV come from the germline V gene. CDR3 size: 14 residues. Trimming left V 3 bases short and J 5 bases short, with 10 bases between. CDR3 nucleotide sequence: TGTGCCAGCAGCTTTCGGTACGAAAATGAAAAACTGTTTTTT. Residues: CASSFRYENEKLFF. Complete variable domain (other parts from reference TRBV11-2 and TRBJ1-4): EAGVAQSPRYKIIEKRQSVAFWCNPISGHATLYWYQQILGQGPKLLIQFQNNGVVDDSQLPKDRFSAERLKGVDSTLKIQPAKLEDSAVYLCASSFRYENEKLFFGSGTQLSVL.